This entry describes one T cell receptor (beta chain). Time point noted: patch test 1, 2 weeks after DPC sensitization. As to treatment: therapeutic diphenylcyclopropenone sensitization with weekly scalp DPC. From whole blood left unfractionated, total RNA was extracted. In the library, unique molecular identifiers were attached to individual cDNA molecules. TCRdb independently ran MiXCR on the RACE reads; one entry per CDR3 protein. This table has about 110,000 distinct CDR3 sequences, approximately 10% appearing once. The data stem from a study of human T cells and chemical hapten exposure. CDR3 length: 12 residues. The V end lost 4 bases, the J end lost 8 bases, and 11 bases lay between the germline ends.

This clonotype originated in a woman in her thirties or forties with alopecia areata. Some clones in this sample may be carry-over from other donors' samples. Sequenced here: whole blood, sampled in connection with sensitization to the hapten diphenylcyclopropenone (DPC). V is TRBV12-3 or TRBV12-4 and J is TRBJ1-1; a possible D gene is TRBD1 (5 bases). CDR3 sequence reads: CASSWGGVEAFF. The CDR3 DNA reads as TGTGCCAGCAGTTGGGGGGGTGTGGAAGCTTTCTTT.